This passage covers 24 T cell receptor beta chains from one sample sequenced in a study of T cells in women clearing cervical HPV infection. Sequencing used immunoSEQ multiplex PCR; TCRdb keeps in-frame clones, though not all of them. The sample's table shows tens of thousands of clones. Specimen: blood buffy coat. The source of these receptors is a woman between 18 and 75 years old with a cervical HPV16 infection that either progressed to CIN3+ or cleared (not recorded which).

Comment on this clone: The missing CDR3 end, 3 residues past where the read stops, is filled in from the germline J gene. The chain employs TRBV7-2 and TRBJ2-3, with D possibly TRBD2 on 6 matching bases. Germline lookup yields CDR1 SGHTA and CDR2 FQGNSA. Between the trimmed V and J ends, which lost 3 bases and 2 bases, there was a span of 12 bases. The CDR3 is 15 amino acids. The chain's CDR3 is CASSFSGAVTDTQYF. The covered CDR3 bases are TGTGCCAGCAGCTTTTCGGGAGCGGTCACAGATACG.

Points on this clone: The CDR3 end is not reached by the read, which stops 3 residues before it; the germline J gene fills it in. The chain is built from TRBV15 and TRBJ2-2, with 10 nucleotides matching TRBD1. The CDR3 contains 15 residues. Germline trimming cut 1 base from V and 4 bases from J; bases unmatched to any gene: 0. Looked up from germline, CDR1 is LNHNV and CDR2 is YYDKDF (reference sequence). The CDR3 sequence: CATSRGTGGTGELFF. The covered CDR3 bases are TGTGCCACCAGCAGAGGGACAGGGGGCACCGGGGAG.

Regarding this clone: The observed sequence ends 3 residues before the CDR3 terminus, with the missing tail filled in from the germline J gene. J is TRBJ1-5 and V is TRBV19, with D tentatively TRBD1 (5 bases). The CDR3 extends over 14 amino acids. V was shortened by 5 bases and J by 1 base, with 9 bases between the two germline ends. Germline-derived CDR1 and CDR2 are LNHDA and SQIVND (reference sequence). CDR3 DNA, as far as it was read: TGTGCCAGTAGTGGGGCCAGCAGCAATCAGCCC. Translated, it gives CASSGASSNQP. The CDR3 reads in full as CASSGASSNQPQHF.

As regards this clone: The sequenced fragment ends 3 residues before the CDR3 boundary, so the rest is inferred from the germline J gene. The chain carries TRBV5-5 and TRBJ2-3, with TRBD1 matching 7 bases. Looked up from germline, CDR1 is SGHKS and CDR2 is YYEKEE (reference sequence). V lost 1 base and J lost 4; bases outside the gene matches: 0. This CDR3 spans 13 amino acids. The sequenced part of the CDR3 DNA is TGTGCCAGCAGCTTGACAGGGGCAGATACG. Its protein is CASSLTGADT. The complete CDR3 sequence is CASSLTGADTQYF.

Of note for this clone: The read comes to an end 3 residues before the CDR3 does, leaving the germline J gene to fill in the end. The J gene is TRBJ2-2, the V gene TRBV20-1, with 11 bases matching TRBD2. This CDR3 region has 16 residues. Germline CDR1 is DFQATT and CDR2 is SNEGSKA (reference sequence). V shed 0 bases, J shed 2 bases, and the junction held 2 bases outside the gene matches. CDR3 sequence reads: CSARDSGRGNTGELFF. The DNA read from the CDR3 is TGCAGTGCTAGAGATAGCGGGAGGGGCAACACCGGGGAG.

About this clone itself: The CDR3 is cut off 3 residues early in the read; its end comes from the germline J gene. The chain carries TRBV5-4 and TRBJ1-2; 7 bases line up with TRBD1. CDR1 is SGHNT, CDR2 YYREEE, per germline (reference sequence). V shed 0 bases and J 2 bases; nucleotides not matched to a gene: 7. The CDR3 has 16 amino acids. CDR3: CASSLGGDRGNYGYTF. Partial CDR3 DNA: TGTGCCAGCAGCTTGGGCGGGGACAGAGGGAACTATGGC.

As to this clone: The read ends 3 residues shy of where the CDR3 ends; the end is completed using the germline J gene. V usage is TRBV10-3 and J usage is TRBJ1-2; D may be TRBD1 (5 bases). With 3 bases removed from V and 1 base from J, the gap between germline ends came to 9 bases. The length of the CDR3 is 14 residues. CDR1 ENHRY and CDR2 SYGVKD come from the germline V gene. The CDR3 bases that were read are TGTGCCATCAGTGAACAGGAAGATAACTATGGC. Translation gives CAISEQEDNYG. The full-length CDR3 reads as CAISEQEDNYGYTF.

As concerns this clone: The sequence runs out 3 residues before the end of the CDR3; the remainder is reconstructed from the germline J gene. The chain couples TRBV28 to TRBJ2-1; 9 nucleotides match TRBD1. In germline, CDR1 is MDHEN, CDR2 SYDVKM. The trim removed 7 bases at V and 2 bases at J, leaving 6 bases unmatched. The CDR3 is 15 residues long. CDR3 DNA, as far as it was read: TGTGCCAGCATTACCGGGACAGGGACCTACAATGAG. Translating gives CASITGTGTYNE. In full, the CDR3 reads CASITGTGTYNEQFF.

Worth noting for this clone: The read comes to an end 3 residues before the CDR3 does, leaving the germline J gene to fill in the end. The chain uses TRBV20-1 and TRBJ2-2; TRBD1 might be the D (7 bases). This CDR3 is built from 15 residues. From germline, CDR1 is DFQATT and CDR2 SNEGSKA (reference sequence). V gave up 3 bases and J gave up 2 bases, with 13 bases separating them. The covered CDR3 bases are TGCAGTGCTAGCGAGGGGGCGGGAAACACCGGGGAG. Translating it yields CSASEGAGNTGE. The entire CDR3 sequence reads CSASEGAGNTGELFF.

Details on this clone: The observed sequence ends 3 residues before the CDR3 terminus, with the missing tail filled in from the germline J gene. This sequence joins TRBV7-6 and TRBJ2-5; D possibly corresponds to TRBD2 (5 bases). The germline V gene encodes CDR1 SGHVS and CDR2 FNYEAQ. V lost 3 bases, J lost 4 bases, and 9 bases lay in between. The CDR3 is 13 residues long. CDR3 amino acids: CASSFGLGETQYF. Partial CDR3 DNA: TGTGCCAGCAGCTTTGGACTCGGAGAGACC.

Concerning this clone: The read ends 3 residues shy of where the CDR3 ends; the end is completed using the germline J gene. This chain joins TRBV9 and TRBJ2-7; a weak D match, TRBD2 (6 bases). This CDR3 has 16 amino acids. The V end lost 2 bases, the J end lost 2 bases, and 17 bases lay between the germline ends. From germline, CDR1 is SGDLS and CDR2 YYNGEE. This CDR3 is CASSVGGSPAAYEQYF. Partial CDR3 DNA: TGTGCCAGCAGCGTGGGGGGTAGTCCTGCGGCCTACGAG.

CDR3 DNA, as far as it was read: TGCAGCGTCGCCGGAGACAGGGGGAGTAACTATGGC. This translates into CSVAGDRGSNYG. The CDR3 reads in full as CSVAGDRGSNYGYTF. V and J are TRBV29-1 and TRBJ1-2; 9 bases align to TRBD1. The observed sequence ends 3 residues before the CDR3 terminus, with the missing tail filled in from the germline J gene. Germline V lookup: CDR1 SQVTM, CDR2 ANQGSEA. The V gene end was trimmed by 6 bases and the J gene end by 1 base; junction bases not matched to a gene: 9. The CDR3 runs to 15 residues.

Remarks on this clone: The CDR3 extends 3 residues past the end of the read, so its final part is completed from the germline J gene. V is TRBV6-2 or TRBV6-3 and J is TRBJ2-5, with D perhaps matching TRBD1 (6 bases). V gave up 6 bases and J gave up 5 bases, with 7 bases separating them. This CDR3 has 11 residues. The germline CDR1 and CDR2 sequences are MNHEY and SVGEGT. CDR3 amino acids: CASRRGETQYF. The sequenced CDR3 bases are TGTGCCAGCAGAAGGGGGGAGACC.

Comments on this clone: The read comes to an end 3 residues before the CDR3 does, leaving the germline J gene to fill in the end. The chain employs TRBV5-1 and TRBJ1-1; TRBD1 might be the D (5 bases). Trimming shortened V by 7 bases and J by 1 base, and 23 bases separated the two germline ends. The CDR3 extends over 17 amino acids. CDR1 SGHRS and CDR2 YFSETQ come from the germline V gene. The CDR3 sequence is CASLAGGGMTRNTEAFF. The CDR3 DNA, read in part, is TGCGCCAGCCTTGCGGGGGGGGGTATGACCAGGAACACTGAA.

As for this clone: The read falls 3 residues short of the CDR3 end, and the missing part is taken from the germline J gene. The chain uses TRBV18 and TRBJ2-2; tentative D call: TRBD2 (6 bases). This CDR3 is built from 13 residues. Germline-derived CDR1 and CDR2 are KGHSH and LQKENI. The DNA read from the CDR3 is TGTGCCAGCTCACCTTTAGCGGTGGCTAAG. This gives the protein CASSPLAVAK. The whole CDR3 region reads CASSPLAVAKLFF.

With respect to this clone: The CDR3 extends 3 residues past the end of the read, so its final part is completed from the germline J gene. V and J are TRBV19 and TRBJ2-4; the match to TRBD2 covers 7 bases. The CDR3 totals 14 residues. CDR1 and CDR2 (germline): LNHDA, SQIVND (reference sequence). CDR3 sequence: CASTSRGRDYGQYF. Incomplete CDR3 DNA: TGTGCCAGTACCTCAAGAGGGAGGGACTATGGT.

Points on this clone: The CDR3 end falls 3 residues outside the read, so it is completed with the germline J gene. The V and J genes are TRBV10-3 and TRBJ1-2; maybe TRBD1 (5 bases). This CDR3 spans 12 amino acids. V was cut by 11 bases and J by 2 bases, with 12 bases left in between. Germline V gene lookup returns CDR1 ENHRY and CDR2 SYGVKD. CDR3 residues: CAHQEGNYGYTF. The part of the CDR3 DNA that was read is TGTGCCCATCAAGAGGGGAACTATGGC.

Of note for this clone: The read terminates 3 residues ahead of where the CDR3 ends, so the germline J gene completes it. The chain links TRBV6-2 or TRBV6-3 to TRBJ1-4; D not resolved. From germline, CDR1 is MNHEY and CDR2 SVGEGT. CDR3 size: 15 residues. Trimming took off 0 bases at V and 0 bases at J, with 5 bases between the two ends. CDR3 DNA (partial): TGTGCCAGCAGTTACTCGACTTCAACTAATGAAAAA. This sequence encodes CASSYSTSTNEK. The CDR3 in its entirety is CASSYSTSTNEKLFF.

A note on this clone: The read falls 3 residues short of the CDR3 end, and the missing part is taken from the germline J gene. This chain joins TRBV7-9 and TRBJ2-2, with D uncertain. Germline V gene lookup returns CDR1 SEHNR and CDR2 FQNEAQ (reference sequence). The CDR3 is made up of 13 amino acids. The CDR3 here is CASSLGQGSPLFF. CDR3 bases read: TGTGCCAGCAGCTTAGGCCAAGGCTCACCG.

To note about this clone: The read ends 3 residues before the CDR3 terminus; that terminus is restored from the germline J gene. The V call is TRBV19, the J call TRBJ2-3, with D possibly matching TRBD2 (6 bases). Germline CDR1 reads LNHDA; CDR2 reads SQIVND (reference sequence). CDR3 size: 13 residues. The CDR3: CASSRDSEETQYF. CDR3 DNA (partial): TGTGCCAGTAGTCGGGACTCTGAAGAGACG.

On this clone: The read stops 3 residues short of the end of the CDR3; the missing end is completed from the germline J gene. This rearrangement joins TRBV29-1 to TRBJ2-3; 16 bases are shared with TRBD2. Germline loops: CDR1 SQVTM, CDR2 ANQGSEA. The CDR3 is made up of 17 amino acids. Germline trimming cut 4 bases from V and 3 bases from J; bases unmatched to any gene: 7. The sequenced CDR3 bases are TGCAGCGTTGCTACTCCGGGACTAGCGGGAGGGACAGATACG. It translates to CSVATPGLAGGTDT. The CDR3, in full, reads CSVATPGLAGGTDTQYF.

As concerns this clone: The read finishes 3 residues shy of the CDR3 end, and the germline J gene is used to complete it. This chain joins TRBV29-1 and TRBJ2-5; D perhaps matches TRBD2 (6 bases). Germline CDR1 reads SQVTM; CDR2 reads ANQGSEA. Trimming took 0 bases from V and 4 from J, leaving 12 bases between them. The CDR3 runs to 14 residues. This CDR3 reads CSVEDLGGLETQYF. The CDR3 DNA, read in part, is TGCAGCGTTGAAGATCTTGGGGGGTTAGAGACC.

With regard to this clone: With the read ending 3 residues before the CDR3 end, the germline J gene is used to fill in that end. The V gene is TRBV19, the J gene TRBJ2-2; 9 bases agree with TRBD1. Per the germline V gene, CDR1 is LNHDA and CDR2 is SQIVND (reference sequence). The CDR3 consists of 17 residues. CDR3 DNA (partial): TGTGCCAGTAGTATGCTAAACAGGGGGCGGACTAATGAAAAG. This gives the protein CASSMLNRGRTNEK. The whole CDR3 is CASSMLNRGRTNEKLFF.

In regard to this clone: The read ends 3 residues before the CDR3 terminus; that terminus is restored from the germline J gene. The genes are TRBV7-9 and TRBJ2-7; the match to TRBD2 covers 7 bases. The length of the CDR3 is 13 residues. Germline CDR1 SEHNR, CDR2 FQNEAQ (reference sequence). V was pared by 4 bases and J by 3 bases, with 3 bases of the junction left unmatched. CDR3 loop: CASSSSGIYEQYF. The sequenced part of the CDR3 DNA is TGTGCCAGCAGCTCCAGCGGGATCTACGAG.